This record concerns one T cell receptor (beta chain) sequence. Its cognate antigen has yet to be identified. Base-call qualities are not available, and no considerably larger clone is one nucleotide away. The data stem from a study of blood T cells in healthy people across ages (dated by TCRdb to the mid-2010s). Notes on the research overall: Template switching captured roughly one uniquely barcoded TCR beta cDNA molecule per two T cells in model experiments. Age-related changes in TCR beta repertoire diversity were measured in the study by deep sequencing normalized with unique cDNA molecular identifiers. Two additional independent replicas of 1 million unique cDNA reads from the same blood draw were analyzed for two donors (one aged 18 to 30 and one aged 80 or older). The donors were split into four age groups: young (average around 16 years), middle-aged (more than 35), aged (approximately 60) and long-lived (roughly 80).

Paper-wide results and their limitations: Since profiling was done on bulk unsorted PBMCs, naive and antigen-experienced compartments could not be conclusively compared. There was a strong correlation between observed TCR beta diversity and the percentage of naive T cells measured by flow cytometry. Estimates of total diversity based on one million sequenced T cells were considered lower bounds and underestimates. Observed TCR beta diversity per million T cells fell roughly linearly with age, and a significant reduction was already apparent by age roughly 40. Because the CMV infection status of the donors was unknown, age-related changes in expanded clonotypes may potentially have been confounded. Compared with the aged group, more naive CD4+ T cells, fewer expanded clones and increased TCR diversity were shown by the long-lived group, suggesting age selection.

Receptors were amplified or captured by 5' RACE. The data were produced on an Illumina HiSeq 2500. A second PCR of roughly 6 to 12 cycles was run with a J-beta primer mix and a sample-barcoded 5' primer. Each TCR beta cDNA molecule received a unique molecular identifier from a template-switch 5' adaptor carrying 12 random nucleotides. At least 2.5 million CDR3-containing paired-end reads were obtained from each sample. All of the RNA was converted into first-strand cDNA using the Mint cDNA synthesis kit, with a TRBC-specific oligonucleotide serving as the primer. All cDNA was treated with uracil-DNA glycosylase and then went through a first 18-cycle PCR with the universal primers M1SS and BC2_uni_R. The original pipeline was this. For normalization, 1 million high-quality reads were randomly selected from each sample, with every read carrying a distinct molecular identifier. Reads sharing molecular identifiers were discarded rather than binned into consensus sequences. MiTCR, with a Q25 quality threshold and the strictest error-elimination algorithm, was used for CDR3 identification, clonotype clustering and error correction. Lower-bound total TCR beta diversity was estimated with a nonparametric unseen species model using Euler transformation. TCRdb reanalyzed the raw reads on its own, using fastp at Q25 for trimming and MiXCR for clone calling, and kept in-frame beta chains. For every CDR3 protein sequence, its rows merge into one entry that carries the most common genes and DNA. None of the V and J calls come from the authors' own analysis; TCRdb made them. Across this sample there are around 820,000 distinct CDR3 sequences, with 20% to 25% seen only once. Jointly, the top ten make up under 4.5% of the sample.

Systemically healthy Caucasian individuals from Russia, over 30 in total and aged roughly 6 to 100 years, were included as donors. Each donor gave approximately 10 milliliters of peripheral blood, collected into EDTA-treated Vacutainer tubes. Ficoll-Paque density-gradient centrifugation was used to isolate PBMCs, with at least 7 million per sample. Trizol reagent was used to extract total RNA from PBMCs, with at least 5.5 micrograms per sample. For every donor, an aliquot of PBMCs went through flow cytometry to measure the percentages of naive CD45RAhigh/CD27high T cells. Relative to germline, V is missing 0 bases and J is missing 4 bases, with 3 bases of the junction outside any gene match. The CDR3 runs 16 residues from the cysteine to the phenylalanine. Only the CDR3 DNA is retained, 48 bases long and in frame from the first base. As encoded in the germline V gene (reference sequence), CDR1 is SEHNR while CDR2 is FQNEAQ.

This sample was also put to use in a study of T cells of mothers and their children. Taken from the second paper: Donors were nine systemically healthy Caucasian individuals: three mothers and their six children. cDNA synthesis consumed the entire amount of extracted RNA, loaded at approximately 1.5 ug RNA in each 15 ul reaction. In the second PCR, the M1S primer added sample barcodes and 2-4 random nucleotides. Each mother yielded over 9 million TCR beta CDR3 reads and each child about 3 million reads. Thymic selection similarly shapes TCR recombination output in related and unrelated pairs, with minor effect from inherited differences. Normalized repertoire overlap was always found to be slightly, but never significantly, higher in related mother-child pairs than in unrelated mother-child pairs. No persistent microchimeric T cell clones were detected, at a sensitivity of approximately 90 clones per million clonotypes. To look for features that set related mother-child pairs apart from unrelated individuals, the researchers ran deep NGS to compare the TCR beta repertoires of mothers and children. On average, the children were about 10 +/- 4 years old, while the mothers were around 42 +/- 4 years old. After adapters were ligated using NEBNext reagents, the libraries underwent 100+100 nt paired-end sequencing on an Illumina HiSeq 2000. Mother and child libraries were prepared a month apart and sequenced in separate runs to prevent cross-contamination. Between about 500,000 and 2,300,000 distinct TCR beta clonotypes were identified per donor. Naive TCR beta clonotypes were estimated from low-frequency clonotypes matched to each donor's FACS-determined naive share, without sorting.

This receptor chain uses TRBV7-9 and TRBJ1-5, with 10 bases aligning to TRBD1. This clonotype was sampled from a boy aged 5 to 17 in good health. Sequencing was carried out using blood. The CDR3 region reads CASSLAGTGANQPQHF. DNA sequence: TGTGCCAGCAGCTTAGCTGGGACAGGGGCAAATCAGCCCCAGCATTTT.